The 27 T cell receptor beta chains in this list originate from one sample, sequenced in a study of T-cell reconstitution after alpha-beta-depleted transplantation in children. Preparation of the TCRbeta library involved a method that used unique molecular identifiers. TCRdb fed the PCR reads into MiXCR, producing one record per CDR3 protein. The sample consists of almost 500,000 distinct CDR3 sequences, about 10% of them appearing once. The sample consisted of PBMCs, taken before TCRalphabeta/CD19-depleted stem cell transplant. The receptors come from a child aged 2-15 years with inherited bone marrow failure, due to receive a stem cell transplant.

This clonotype was found a few times. The chain links TRBV19 to TRBJ2-1; possible D gene TRBD2, 5 bases. Trimming took 10 bases from V and 10 from J, leaving 14 bases between them. CDR1 is LNHDA, CDR2 SQIVND, per germline (reference sequence). The CDR3 totals 11 residues. CDR3 sequence: CATTNGGEQFF. CDR3 nucleotides: TGTGCCACCACTAACGGAGGAGAGCAGTTCTTC. The full variable domain, completed using reference TRBV19 and TRBJ2-1, is DGGITQSPKYLFRKEGQNVTLSCEQNLNHDAMYWYRQDPGQGLRLIYYSQIVNDFQKGDIAEGYSVSREKKESFPLTVTSAQKNPTAFYLCATTNGGEQFFGPGTRLTVL.

This clonotype was detected only a few times. The chain combines TRBV28 with TRBJ1-3; weak D call: TRBD1 (6 bases). CDR1 MDHEN and CDR2 SYDVKM come from the germline V gene. The CDR3 runs to 16 residues. The V end lost 6 bases, the J end lost 4 bases, and 19 bases lay between the germline ends. The CDR3 sequence: CASSPSGGARGNTIYF. Here the CDR3 DNA reads TGTGCCAGCAGCCCCAGTGGGGGGGCGAGGGGAAACACCATATATTTT.

This clonotype was observed many times. This rearrangement joins TRBV7-9 to TRBJ1-5; no clear D gene. The CDR3 is made up of 12 amino acids. CDR1 and CDR2 from the germline V gene are SEHNR and FQNEAQ (reference sequence). Trimming stripped 1 base from V and 5 bases from J, with 3 bases between. CDR3 protein: CASSLGDQPQHF. As DNA, the CDR3 is TGTGCCAGCAGCTTAGGAGATCAGCCCCAGCATTTT.

This clonotype was counted a single time. The chain is built from TRBV6-6 and TRBJ2-2; TRBD2 aligns across 8 bases. Germline values: CDR1 MNHNY, CDR2 SVGAGI (reference sequence). The length of the CDR3 is 15 residues. V lost 6 bases, J lost 1 base, and 4 bases stayed unmatched. CDR3 amino acids: CASRPGTRNTGELFF. The CDR3 DNA is TGTGCCAGCAGGCCCGGGACTAGGAACACCGGGGAGCTGTTTTTT.

This clonotype was counted many times. The chain links TRBV4-3 to TRBJ2-3; 7 positions agree with TRBD1. Germline V gene lookup returns CDR1 LGHNA and CDR2 YSLEER. V shed 5 bases and J 2 bases; nucleotides not matched to a gene: 10. The CDR3 sequence is 16 residues long. Written as DNA, the CDR3 is TGCGCCAGCAGCACCCGGACAGGTATCTACACAGATACGCAGTATTTT. This gives the protein CASSTRTGIYTDTQYF.

The DNA of the CDR3 is TGTGCCAGCAGCTTAGCTCAGGCTATCTATGGCTACACCTTC. This encodes CASSLAQAIYGYTF. J is TRBJ1-2 and V is TRBV13; no reliable D call. The CDR3 has 14 amino acids. CDR1 and CDR2 (germline): PRHDT, FYEKMQ (reference sequence). The germline V and J ends were trimmed by 1 base and 4 bases, with 10 bases remaining between them. Filled out from reference TRBV13 and TRBJ1-2, the complete variable domain reads AAGVIQSPRHLIKEKRETATLKCYPIPRHDTVYWYQQGPGQDPQFLISFYEKMQSDKGSIPDRFSAQQFSDYHSELNMSSLELGDSALYFCASSLAQAIYGYTFGSGTRLTVV.

As to this clonotype: Possible read error: a much larger clone is one base away. This chain uses TRBV12-3 or TRBV12-4 with TRBJ2-7, with 7 bases aligning to TRBD2. V lost 4 bases and J lost 2; bases outside the gene matches: 14. The CDR3 consists of 17 residues. The CDR3 DNA reads as TGTGCCAGCAGTTGGGGGGGTCCCGCGAGAGGCCCCTACGAGCAGTACTTC. This gives the protein CASSWGGPARGPYEQYF.

The genes are TRBV7-2 and TRBJ2-7; D could derive from TRBD1 or TRBD2 (6 bases each). Trimming removed 6 bases from V and 1 base from J, with 13 bases in between. CDR3 size: 14 residues. The germline V gene encodes CDR1 SGHTA and CDR2 FQGNSA. The CDR3 bases are TGTGCCAGCAGTTTCCAGGGGACTTCCTACGAGCAGTACTTC. It encodes CASSFQGTSYEQYF.

This clonotype was counted at least ten times. CDR3 DNA: TGTGCCAGCAGTTTAATGGCAGCTGATAGCAATCAGCCCCAGCATTTT. Translation: CASSLMAADSNQPQHF. The chain joins TRBV12-3 or TRBV12-4 to TRBJ1-5; no definite D call. The CDR3 length is 16 residues. Trimming left V 2 bases short and J 0 bases short, with 11 bases between.

This clonotype occurred many times. The J gene is TRBJ2-7, the V gene TRBV29-1; possible D gene TRBD2, 6 bases. Germline V gives CDR1 SQVTM, CDR2 ANQGSEA. V was cut by 7 bases and J by 1 base, with 20 bases left in between. This CDR3 spans 15 amino acids. CDR3 in DNA: TGCAGCGCTGGCGATGGGGGGAGTAGGTCCTACGAGCAGTACTTC. Its translation: CSAGDGGSRSYEQYF.

This clonotype has ten or more counts. The V and J genes are TRBV27 and TRBJ2-3, with TRBD1 identical over 10 bases. Germline V gene sequence: CDR1 MNHEY, CDR2 SMNVEV (reference sequence). This CDR3 is 18 amino acids long. Trimming at V came to 0 bases and at J to 5 bases, leaving 11 bases not matched to a gene. CDR3 in amino acids: CASSLSLAGTGDLDTQYF. The CDR3 DNA follows: TGTGCCAGCAGTTTATCCTTGGCCGGGACAGGGGACTTAGATACGCAGTATTTT.

This clonotype came up a few times. The chain couples TRBV29-1 to TRBJ2-1; 9 nucleotides line up with TRBD2. The length of the CDR3 is 17 residues. Germline V gene lookup returns CDR1 SQVTM and CDR2 ANQGSEA. V lost 0 bases to trimming and J lost 1 base; unmatched junction nucleotides: 7. CDR3 region: CSVEDRERGESYNEQFF. CDR3 bases: TGCAGCGTTGAAGATCGGGAGCGGGGGGAATCCTACAATGAGCAGTTCTTC.

This clonotype was observed many times. The rearrangement uses TRBV18 and TRBJ2-1; TRBD2 aligns across 11 bases. V was clipped by 1 base and J by 9 bases; unmatched bases: 5. The CDR3 is made up of 15 amino acids. Per the germline V gene, CDR1 is KGHSH and CDR2 is LQKENI. For the CDR3, the DNA is TGTGCCAGCTCACCACAGTCTAGCGGGAGGCGTGAGCAGTTCTTC. This gives the protein CASSPQSSGRREQFF.

There are a few counts of this clonotype. J is TRBJ2-3 and V is TRBV13; D uncertain. CDR3 length: 14 amino acids. V was shortened by 2 bases and J by 1 base, with 7 bases between the two germline ends. The germline CDR1 and CDR2 sequences are PRHDT and FYEKMQ (reference sequence). Here the CDR3 DNA reads TGTGCCAGCAGCTTACAGCCCGGCACAGATACGCAGTATTTT. This gives the protein CASSLQPGTDTQYF.

V is TRBV30 and J is TRBJ2-1, with 11 bases that match TRBD2. The CDR3 is 13 residues long. V gave up 8 bases and J gave up 6 bases; unmatched junction bases: 6. The V gene's germline CDR1 is GTSNPN and CDR2 SVGIG (reference sequence). The CDR3 bases are TGTGCCGGTACTAGCGGGGGCGGCAATGAGCAGTTCTTC. Encoded protein: CAGTSGGGNEQFF. The full variable domain, with the rest looked up from reference TRBV30 and TRBJ2-1, is SQTIHQWPATLVQPVGSPLSLECTVEGTSNPNLYWYRQAAGRGLQLLFYSVGIGQISSEVPQNLSASRPQDRQFILSSKKLLLSDSGFYLCAGTSGGGNEQFFGPGTRLTVL.

Many counts were recorded for this clonotype. The rearrangement uses TRBV10-3 and TRBJ1-1; weak D call: TRBD1 (6 bases). The CDR3 is 17 residues long. The germline V gene has CDR1 ENHRY and CDR2 SYGVKD. V was trimmed by 4 bases and J by 4 bases, leaving 22 bases between them. CDR3 DNA sequence: TGTGCCATCAGTGCCACAGGCGGGGGGGGCAGAATCACTGAAGCTTTCTTT. The encoded protein is CAISATGGGGRITEAFF.

This clonotype was seen more than once but under ten times. The V call is TRBV18, the J call TRBJ2-2, with D unresolved. The V end was cut by 2 bases, the J end by 4 bases, with 8 bases between. Per the germline V gene, CDR1 is KGHSH and CDR2 is LQKENI. This CDR3 is 14 amino acids long. CDR3 region: CASSPGFGTGELFF. In nucleotides, the CDR3 is TGTGCCAGCTCACCAGGGTTCGGCACCGGGGAGCTGTTTTTT.

This clonotype was observed many times. The CDR3 DNA sequence: TGTGCCAGCAGTTCGATCGACAGGGTCAATCAGCCCCAGCATTTT. It encodes CASSSIDRVNQPQHF. The chain is built from TRBV12-3 or TRBV12-4 and TRBJ1-5, with 7 nucleotides matching TRBD1. The CDR3 has 15 amino acids. J was trimmed by 3 bases and V by 4 bases; bases with no gene match: 6.

In its sample, this clonotype was seen many times. The V and J genes are TRBV29-1 and TRBJ1-4; D remains ambiguous. Trimming pared 4 bases from V and 3 bases from J, leaving 6 bases between. CDR3 size: 12 residues. Looked up from germline, CDR1 is SQVTM and CDR2 is ANQGSEA. CDR3 sequence (DNA): TGCAGCGTTGGCAGGTCTAATGAAAAACTGTTTTTT. This translates into CSVGRSNEKLFF.

This clonotype was seen more than once but under ten times. The chain couples TRBV6-2 or TRBV6-3 to TRBJ2-5, with a possible D match to TRBD2 (6 bases). The CDR3 consists of 15 residues. The germline CDR1 and CDR2 sequences are MNHEY and SVGEGT. Trimming cost V 0 bases and J 9 bases, with 17 bases left between them. CDR3 bases: TGTGCCAGCAGTTACTCGGACTACCGAAACGACGCCCAGTACTTC. Its translation: CASSYSDYRNDAQYF.

This clonotype showed up many times. The chain links TRBV12-3 or TRBV12-4 to TRBJ2-2, with 11 bases lining up with TRBD2. This CDR3 comprises 17 residues. Trimming at V came to 7 bases and at J to 5 bases, leaving 12 bases not matched to a gene. This chain's CDR3 is CASTPGRTSGSTGELFF. The CDR3 DNA reads TGTGCCAGCACCCCTGGCCGGACTAGCGGGTCTACCGGGGAGCTGTTTTTT.

The V call is TRBV6-1, the J call TRBJ1-4; no reliable D call. The length of the CDR3 is 10 residues. V lost 9 bases and J 8 bases, leaving 7 bases between the germline ends. CDR1 and CDR2 (germline): MNHNS, SASEGT. CDR3 loop: CASAHEKLFF. The CDR3 DNA sequence: TGTGCCAGTGCCCACGAAAAACTGTTTTTT.

This clonotype was found many times. The chain combines TRBV19 with TRBJ2-1; 7 bases map to TRBD2. V trimming: 3 bases; J trimming: 4 bases; junction bases outside the gene matches: 6. Germline V gene lookup returns CDR1 LNHDA and CDR2 SQIVND (reference sequence). CDR3 length: 15 residues. The DNA for the CDR3 is TGTGCCAGTAGTATCGGCCTAGCGGTTTACAATGAGCAGTTCTTC. This translates into CASSIGLAVYNEQFF.

There are a few counts of this clonotype. The chain recombines TRBV5-4 with TRBJ2-7; 7 bases agree with TRBD2. V shed 8 bases and J 6 bases; nucleotides not matched to a gene: 11. The germline gives CDR1 SGHNT, CDR2 YYREEE (reference sequence). The CDR3 contains 13 residues. CDR3 in amino acids: CASNLGGRSEQYF. CDR3 coding DNA: TGTGCCAGTAACCTTGGCGGGAGAAGCGAGCAGTACTTC. Complete variable domain (other parts from reference TRBV5-4 and TRBJ2-7): ETGVTQSPTHLIKTRGQQVTLRCSSQSGHNTVSWYQQALGQGPQFIFQYYREEENGRGNFPPRFSGLQFPNYSSELNVNALELDDSALYLCASNLGGRSEQYFGPGTRLTVT.

This clonotype has more than one count but fewer than ten. The rearrangement joins TRBV30 to TRBJ2-1; D unresolved. This CDR3 contains 14 residues. Germline loops: CDR1 GTSNPN, CDR2 SVGIG (reference sequence). V was shortened by 3 bases and J by 5 bases, with 14 bases between the two germline ends. CDR3 nucleotides: TGTGCCTGGAGCCGACTTGTAGTTGACAATGAGCAGTTCTTC. Translating it yields CAWSRLVVDNEQFF.

The sample holds many counts of this clonotype. J is TRBJ2-3 and V is TRBV6-1, with TRBD2 as a possible D gene (6 bases). The V and J ends lost 4 bases and 0 bases respectively, with 14 bases between them. CDR1 and CDR2 (germline): MNHNS, SASEGT. CDR3 length: 16 residues. CDR3 region: CASSGAGSPSTDTQYF. CDR3 in DNA: TGTGCCAGCAGTGGAGCCGGGAGCCCAAGCACAGATACGCAGTATTTT.

This clonotype was detected a few times. This chain connects TRBV20-1 to TRBJ2-7, with 7 bases that match TRBD2. The CDR3 contains 14 residues. V lost 7 bases to trimming and J lost 7 bases; unmatched junction nucleotides: 16. CDR1 and CDR2 (germline): DFQATT, SNEGSKA (reference sequence). Here the CDR3 DNA reads TGCAGTGTTTTACGGGGGGAGGGCCCTTGGGAGCAGTACTTC. As protein: CSVLRGEGPWEQYF.